Below are 10 T cell receptor beta chains sequenced from a single sample in a study of blood T cell repertoires in COVID-19. Profiling relied on immunoSEQ multiplex PCR, and the TCRdb table lists in-frame clones only, not all of them. The sample has some 340,000 clones; over 70% are singletons. Sequenced input: peripheral blood. Every receptor here comes from a man between 25 and 39 years old with active or convalescent COVID-19.

The chain employs TRBV6-5 and TRBJ1-3; D uncertain. V was shortened by 0 bases and J by 4 bases, with 13 bases between the two germline ends. Germline V gene lookup returns CDR1 MNHEY and CDR2 SVGAGI. The CDR3 contains 16 residues. The CDR3 protein is CASSYSWRLSGNTIYF. CDR3 DNA sequence: TGTGCCAGCAGTTACTCGTGGAGGCTTTCCGGAAACACCATATATTTT.

The chain joins TRBV10-3 to TRBJ2-2; TRBD2 agrees at 8 bases. The germline gives CDR1 ENHRY, CDR2 SYGVKD. This CDR3 has 14 residues. Trimming removed 6 bases from V and 7 bases from J; junction bases left unmatched: 7. CDR3 nucleotide sequence: TGTGCCATCAGGGAGCGGGAGCTGAGCGGGGAGCTGTTTTTT. Its translation: CAIRERELSGELFF.

The chain joins TRBV6-5 to TRBJ1-1; no clear D gene. The V gene's germline CDR1 is MNHEY and CDR2 SVGAGI. The CDR3 has 13 residues. V gave up 6 bases and J gave up 5 bases, with 13 bases separating them. CDR3 amino acids: CASSSQKRTEAFF. DNA for the CDR3: TGTGCCAGCAGCTCCCAAAAGCGGACTGAAGCTTTCTTT.

The chain recombines TRBV2 with TRBJ2-7; TRBD2 matches at 7 bases. The CDR3 sequence is 14 residues long. CDR1 and CDR2 from the germline V gene are SNHLY and FYNNEI. The V segment lost 2 bases and the J segment 5 bases; nucleotides outside the gene matches: 6. CDR3 sequence reads: CASSEPRESHEQYF. CDR3 bases: TGTGCCAGCAGTGAACCGCGGGAGTCTCACGAGCAGTACTTC.

The chain uses TRBV27 and TRBJ1-5, with 12 bases that match TRBD1. The CDR3 is 18 residues long. Germline CDR1 is MNHEY and CDR2 is SMNVEV (reference sequence). With V trimmed by 5 bases and J by 7 bases, 15 bases remained unmatched. The CDR3 reads CASSTSGTGTGGWQPQHF. DNA for the CDR3: TGTGCCAGCAGTACGAGCGGTACCGGGACAGGGGGCTGGCAGCCCCAGCATTTT.

J is TRBJ2-7 and V is TRBV5-6; TRBD1 aligns across 8 bases. This CDR3 has 14 amino acids. The V segment lost 4 bases and the J segment 5 bases; nucleotides outside the gene matches: 8. The germline CDR1 and CDR2 sequences are SGHDT and YYEEEE. The chain's CDR3 is CASSEDRGIDEQYF. CDR3 nucleotides: TGTGCCAGCAGCGAAGACAGGGGAATCGACGAGCAGTACTTC.

This clone was seen a handful of times. J is TRBJ2-7 and V is TRBV6-2 or TRBV6-3; D not certain. The V and J ends lost 6 bases and 0 bases respectively, with 12 bases between them. The CDR3 sequence is 14 residues long. Germline CDR1 reads MNHEY; CDR2 reads SVGEGT. CDR3 protein: CASSLHSSSYEQYF. DNA for the CDR3: TGTGCCAGCAGCCTCCATTCGAGCTCCTACGAGCAGTACTTC.

This rearrangement joins TRBV4-1 to TRBJ2-5, with D possibly TRBD2 on 5 matching bases. Trimming pared 0 bases from V and 3 bases from J, leaving 8 bases between. Germline V gene sequence: CDR1 MGHRA, CDR2 YSYEKL. CDR3 length: 14 residues. In DNA form, the CDR3 reads TGCGCCAGCAGCCAAGAATCGAGGGAAGAGACCCAGTACTTC. Protein product: CASSQESREETQYF.

CDR3 sequence (DNA): TGTGCCAGCAGGGGCCTACAGGGCGATAATTCACCCCTCCACTTT. As protein: CASRGLQGDNSPLHF. V is TRBV2 and J is TRBJ1-6, with D perhaps TRBD1 (6 bases). CDR3 length: 15 amino acids. In germline, CDR1 is SNHLY, CDR2 FYNNEI. Deletions cut 6 bases from V and 5 bases from J, with 14 bases between.

This clone has a handful of counts. The gene calls are TRBV2 and TRBJ2-7; the match to TRBD1 covers 8 bases. CDR1 SNHLY and CDR2 FYNNEI come from the germline V gene. The CDR3 covers 15 residues. V trimming: 3 bases; J trimming: 3 bases; junction bases outside the gene matches: 7. CDR3 protein: CASSDPRRGRYEQYF. For the CDR3, the DNA is TGTGCCAGCAGTGACCCCCGCAGGGGGCGCTACGAGCAGTACTTC.